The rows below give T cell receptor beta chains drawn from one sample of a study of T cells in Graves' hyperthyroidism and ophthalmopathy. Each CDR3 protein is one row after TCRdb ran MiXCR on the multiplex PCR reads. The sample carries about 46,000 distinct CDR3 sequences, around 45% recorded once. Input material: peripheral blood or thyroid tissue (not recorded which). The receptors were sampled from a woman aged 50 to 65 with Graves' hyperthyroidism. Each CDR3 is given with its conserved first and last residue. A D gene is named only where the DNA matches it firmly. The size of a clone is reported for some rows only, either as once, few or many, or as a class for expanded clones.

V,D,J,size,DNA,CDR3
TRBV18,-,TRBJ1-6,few,TGTGCCAGCTCGACGGGACTCCATCAGGGTTCACCCCTCCACTTT,CASSTGLHQGSPLHF
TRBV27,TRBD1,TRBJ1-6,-,TGTGCCAGCAGTCTAAGGACAGGGGGGGCACCCCTCCACTTT,CASSLRTGGAPLHF
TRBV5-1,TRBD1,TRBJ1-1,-,TGCGCCAGCAGCCGACAGGGGGCGGGTGAGAACACTAAAGCTTTCTTT,CASSRQGAGENTKAFF
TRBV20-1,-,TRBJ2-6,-,TGCAGTGCTGTTCGGGCGGGGGCCAACGTCCTGACTTTC,CSAVRAGANVLTF
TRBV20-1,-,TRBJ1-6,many,TGCAGTGCTAGAGGGGGCGAACGGCATCTCTCCTATAATTCACCCCTCCACTTT,CSARGGERHLSYNSPLHF
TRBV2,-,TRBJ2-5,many,TGTGCCAGCAGTGCTCTAGTGGAAGAGACCCAGTACTTC,CASSALVEETQYF
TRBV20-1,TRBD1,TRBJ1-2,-,TGCAGTGCTGCGGACAGGGGGGCCAATAACTATGGCTACACCTTC,CSAADRGANNYGYTF
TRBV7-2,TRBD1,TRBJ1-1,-,TGTGCCAGCAGCTTACAACAGGGGGCGCAGGCTGAAGCTTTCTTT,CASSLQQGAQAEAFF
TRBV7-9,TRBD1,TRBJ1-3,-,TGTGCCAGCAGCGTTAGAGGGGGCACTGGAAACACCATATATTTT,CASSVRGGTGNTIYF
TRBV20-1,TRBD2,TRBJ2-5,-,TGCAGTGCTAGAGATCTTAGCGGGAGGGCCGGGCAGACCCAGTACTTC,CSARDLSGRAGQTQYF
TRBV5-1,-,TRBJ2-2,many,TGCGCCAGCACCCTGACAGGATCTAGCACCGGGGAGCTGTTTTTT,CASTLTGSSTGELFF
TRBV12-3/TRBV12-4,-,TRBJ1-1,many,TGTGCCAGCAGTTTTGGGGGGCCTGTGAACACTGAAGCTTTCTTT,CASSFGGPVNTEAFF
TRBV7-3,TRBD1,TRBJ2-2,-,TGTGCCAGCAGCGGGGACAGGACCCTAATCCCAAGCACCGGGGAGCTGTTTTTT,CASSGDRTLIPSTGELFF
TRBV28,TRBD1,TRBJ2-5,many,TGTGCCAGCAGCCGCCGAGGGTGGCGGACAGGGTCCCGAGAGACCCAGTACTTC,CASSRRGWRTGSRETQYF
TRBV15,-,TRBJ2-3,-,TGTGCCACCAGCAGAGCCCCTACCACAGATACGCAGTATTTT,CATSRAPTTDTQYF
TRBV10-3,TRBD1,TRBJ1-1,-,TGTGCCACCGGGACAGACGATGAAGCTTTCTTT,CATGTDDEAFF
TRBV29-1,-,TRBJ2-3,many,TGCAGCGTTGAAGGGGACCGGCGCGTTGATACGCAGTATTTT,CSVEGDRRVDTQYF
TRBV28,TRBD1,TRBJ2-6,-,TGTGCCAGCAGTTCCCCCGGGACAGCTGGGGCCAACGTCCTGACTTTC,CASSSPGTAGANVLTF
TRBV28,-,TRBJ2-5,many,TGTGCCAGCAGTGCAGGACAGCCGTACCAAGAGACCCAGTACTTC,CASSAGQPYQETQYF
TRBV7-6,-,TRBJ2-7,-,TGTGCCAGCAGCACGGACACATACGAGCAGTACTTC,CASSTDTYEQYF
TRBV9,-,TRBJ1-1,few,TGTGCCAGCAGCGTCACGCTTTCCACTGAAGCTTTCTTT,CASSVTLSTEAFF
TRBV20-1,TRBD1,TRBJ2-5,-,TGCAGTGCTAGAGATTACAGGGGACAAGAGACCCAGTACTTC,CSARDYRGQETQYF
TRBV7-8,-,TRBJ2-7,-,-,CASSIYLCSMTEGSRYEQYF
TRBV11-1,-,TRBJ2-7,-,TGTGCCAGCAGCGTCCGGAAGTCCTACGAGCGGTACTTC,CASSVRKSYERYF
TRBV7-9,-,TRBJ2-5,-,TGTGCCAGCAGCGCCAGCGGGTTAAGGGAGACCCAGTACTTC,CASSASGLRETQYF
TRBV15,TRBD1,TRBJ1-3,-,TGTGCCACCAGCAGATCGGACAGGGGGCGACCTGGAAACACCATATATTTT,CATSRSDRGRPGNTIYF
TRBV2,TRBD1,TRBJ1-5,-,TGTGCCAGCAGCTCGGGACAGGGACGCAATCAGCCCCAGCATTTT,CASSSGQGRNQPQHF
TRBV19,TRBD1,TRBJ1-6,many,TGTGCCAGTATGGGACAGGGTAATTCACCCCTCCACTTT,CASMGQGNSPLHF
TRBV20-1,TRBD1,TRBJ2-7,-,TGCAGTGCTAGATCATTCCGGGACAGGATAGACTATGGCAGGCCCTACGAGCAGTACTTC,CSARSFRDRIDYGRPYEQYF
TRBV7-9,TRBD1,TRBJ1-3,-,TGTGCCAGCAGCTTCCGGACAGGGGGTACTGGAAACACCATATATTTT,CASSFRTGGTGNTIYF
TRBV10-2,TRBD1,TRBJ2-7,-,TGCGCCAGCAGGGACACGACAGGGTACGAGCAGTACTTC,CASRDTTGYEQYF
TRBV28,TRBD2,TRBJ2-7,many,TGTGCCAGTCCCAGACTAGCGGGAGAAGAGCAGTACTTC,CASPRLAGEEQYF
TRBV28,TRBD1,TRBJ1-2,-,TGTGCCAGCAGTATCCGGGACAGGGGGCTTGGTGGCTACACCTTC,CASSIRDRGLGGYTF
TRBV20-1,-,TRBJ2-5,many,TGCAGTGCTAGGGACCTACAAGAGACCCAGTACTTC,CSARDLQETQYF
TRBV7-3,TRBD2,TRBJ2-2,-,TGTGCCAGCAGCTTGGAAGCGGGGACCGGGGAGCTGTTTTTT,CASSLEAGTGELFF
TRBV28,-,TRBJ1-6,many,TGTGCCAGCAGTCCCGGGTGGGGTAGGGCGACGAATTCACCCCTCCACTTT,CASSPGWGRATNSPLHF
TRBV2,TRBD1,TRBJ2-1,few,TGTGCCAGCAGTGCCACCGGGACAGGTTACAATGAGCAGTTCTTC,CASSATGTGYNEQFF
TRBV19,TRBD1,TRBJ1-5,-,TGTGCCAGCAGGGGGGTGAGACAGCCCCAGCATTTT,CASRGVRQPQHF
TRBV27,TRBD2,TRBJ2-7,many,TGTGCCAGCAGTTTATCCGCCGGGGGGGCTCGCGAGCAGTACTTC,CASSLSAGGAREQYF
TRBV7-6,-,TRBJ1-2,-,TGTGCCAGCAGCCTGGAGGGGCATGGCTACACCTTC,CASSLEGHGYTF